These 14 T cell receptor beta chains originate from one sample sequenced in a study of blood T cell repertoires in COVID-19. The repertoire was sequenced with immunoSEQ multiplex PCR; TCRdb's copy has only in-frame clones and lacks some. The table has approximately 110,000 clones, over 80% seen once. Sequenced material: peripheral blood. The receptors originated from a woman aged 70-85 years with acute or convalescent COVID-19.

The V call is TRBV6-5, the J call TRBJ2-3, with 10 bases identical to TRBD2. CDR1 is MNHEY and CDR2 is SVGAGI in the germline V gene. This CDR3 has 14 residues. Losses at the gene ends were 7 bases for V and 6 bases for J; bases not matched to a gene: 7. CDR3 sequence (DNA): TGTGCCAGCAAAAAGCGGGAGGGCGGGGATACGCAGTATTTT. Translation: CASKKREGGDTQYF.

This chain connects TRBV5-1 to TRBJ1-1, with 7 bases lining up with TRBD1. The CDR3 length is 15 residues. Germline CDR1 is SGHRS and CDR2 is YFSETQ. V trimming: 4 bases; J trimming: 1 base; junction bases outside the gene matches: 7. As DNA, the CDR3 is TGCGCCAGCAGCACACAGGGGCAGGGGAACACTGAAGCTTTCTTT. Protein: CASSTQGQGNTEAFF.

This chain joins TRBV28 and TRBJ2-7; 9 nucleotides agree with TRBD2. V lost 5 bases and J lost 2; bases outside the gene matches: 7. Germline CDR1 reads MDHEN; CDR2 reads SYDVKM. The CDR3 runs 15 residues. The DNA of the CDR3 is TGTGCCAGCAGTCCGATACTAGCGGGCACCTACGAGCAGTACTTC. It specifies CASSPILAGTYEQYF.

The rearrangement uses TRBV5-5 and TRBJ1-2; 10 positions agree with TRBD1. CDR3 length equals 16 residues. Germline values: CDR1 SGHKS, CDR2 YYEKEE (reference sequence). The ends lost 4 bases at V and 8 bases at J; junction bases unmatched: 14. The CDR3 loop is CASSLLPEGQGMGYTF. CDR3 coding DNA: TGTGCCAGCAGCCTGTTACCTGAGGGACAGGGGATGGGCTACACCTTC.

J is TRBJ2-1 and V is TRBV4-1; 8 nucleotides align to TRBD1. Germline assignment: CDR1 MGHRA and CDR2 YSYEKL. V shed 0 bases, J shed 2 bases, and the junction held 3 bases outside the gene matches. The CDR3 is 16 residues long. CDR3 in DNA: TGCGCCAGCAGCCAAGACCCGGGACAGGCCTACAATGAGCAGTTCTTC. Protein product: CASSQDPGQAYNEQFF.

The chain carries TRBV27 and TRBJ1-3; 10 positions agree with TRBD1. This CDR3 is 13 amino acids long. CDR1 and CDR2 from the germline V gene are MNHEY and SMNVEV (reference sequence). With V trimmed by 4 bases and J by 7 bases, 1 base remained unmatched. The CDR3 DNA follows: TGTGCCAGCAGTTCGGACAGGGGGAACACCATATATTTT. This gives the protein CASSSDRGNTIYF.

This clone has more than one count but fewer than ten. This chain links TRBV3-1 (or the pseudogene TRBV3-2) with TRBJ2-2; 12 bases align to TRBD2. The CDR3 loop spans 18 amino acids. Unmatched junction bases numbered 3, after V lost 1 base and J lost 0 bases. The germline CDR1 and CDR2 sequences are LGHDT and YNNKEL (reference sequence). The CDR3, as DNA: TGTGCCAGCAGCCAAGGACTAGCGGGGGCTACGAACACCGGGGAGCTGTTTTTT. Translating it yields CASSQGLAGATNTGELFF.

This chain links TRBV2 with TRBJ1-1; 9 nucleotides align to TRBD1. This CDR3 contains 13 residues. The ends lost 8 bases at V and 12 bases at J; junction bases unmatched: 13. Germline V gene lookup returns CDR1 SNHLY and CDR2 FYNNEI. CDR3 sequence (DNA): TGTGCCAGCTCGAATGGACAGGGGAGGATAACTTTCTTT. Its translation: CASSNGQGRITFF.

The rearrangement links TRBV5-1 to TRBJ1-2; D possibly corresponds to TRBD1 (5 bases). The ends were cut back, 0 bases at V and 3 bases at J, with 9 bases in the middle. Germline V gives CDR1 SGHRS, CDR2 YFSETQ. The CDR3 covers 14 residues. CDR3 sequence reads: CASSLEGRDYGYTF. In DNA form, the CDR3 reads TGCGCCAGCAGCTTGGAAGGCAGGGACTATGGCTACACCTTC.

V usage is TRBV28 and J usage is TRBJ1-5; D is perhaps TRBD1 (6 bases). V was shortened by 4 bases and J by 0 bases, with 19 bases between the two germline ends. The CDR3 totals 18 residues. Per germline, CDR1 MDHEN and CDR2 SYDVKM. The CDR3 loop reads CASSYDRRTADSNQPQHF. DNA for the CDR3: TGTGCCAGCAGTTACGACCGGAGGACAGCTGATAGCAATCAGCCCCAGCATTTT.

The chain uses TRBV28 and TRBJ1-5; 7 positions agree with TRBD1. This CDR3 spans 13 amino acids. V lost 8 bases and J lost 3; bases outside the gene matches: 4. Germline V gene data show CDR1 as MDHEN and CDR2 as SYDVKM. In DNA, the CDR3 is TGTGCCAGCGGAACAGGGGACAATCAGCCCCAGCATTTT. Amino acid sequence: CASGTGDNQPQHF.

The genes are TRBV27 and TRBJ1-4; possibly TRBD1 for D (5 bases). Per the germline V gene, CDR1 is MNHEY and CDR2 is SMNVEV (reference sequence). This CDR3 region has 17 residues. V shed 2 bases and J shed 1 base, with 14 bases lying between them. The CDR3 DNA reads TGTGCCAGCAGTTTAAGGGGACCCGGGGGAACTAATGAAAAACTGTTTTTT. Residues: CASSLRGPGGTNEKLFF. Using reference TRBV27 and TRBJ1-4 for the parts outside the CDR3, the full variable domain is EAQVTQNPRYLITVTGKKLTVTCSQNMNHEYMSWYRQDPGLGLRQIYYSMNVEVTDKGDVPEGYKVSRKEKRNFPLILESPSPNQTSLYFCASSLRGPGGTNEKLFFGSGTQLSVL.

V usage is TRBV19 and J usage is TRBJ2-5; perhaps TRBD1 as D (6 bases). Germline loops: CDR1 LNHDA, CDR2 SQIVND (reference sequence). The CDR3 runs 14 residues. Trimming left V 5 bases short and J 6 bases short, with 16 bases between. CDR3 DNA sequence: TGTGCCAGTAGTTGGGGGCAGGGCTTGAAGACCCAGTACTTC. Translating it yields CASSWGQGLKTQYF.

The chain combines TRBV19 with TRBJ1-6; D ambiguous. The CDR3 covers 15 residues. V lost 2 bases to trimming and J lost 4 bases, with 9 bases between them. Germline V gene sequence: CDR1 LNHDA, CDR2 SQIVND (reference sequence). Here the CDR3 DNA reads TGTGCCAGTAGTATAACAGATAGGTATAATTCACCCCTCCACTTT. Translated, it gives CASSITDRYNSPLHF.